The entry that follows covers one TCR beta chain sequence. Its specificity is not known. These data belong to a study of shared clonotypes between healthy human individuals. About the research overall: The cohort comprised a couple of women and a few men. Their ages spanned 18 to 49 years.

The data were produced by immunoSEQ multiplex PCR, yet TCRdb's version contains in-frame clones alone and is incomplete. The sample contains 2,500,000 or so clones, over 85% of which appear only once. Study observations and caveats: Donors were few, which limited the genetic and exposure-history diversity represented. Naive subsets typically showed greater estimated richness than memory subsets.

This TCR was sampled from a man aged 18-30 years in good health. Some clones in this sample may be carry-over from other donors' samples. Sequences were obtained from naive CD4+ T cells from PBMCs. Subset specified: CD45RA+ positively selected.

CDR3 sequence (DNA): TGTGCCACCAGCAGAGGGGACAGGGGGCACACTGAAGCTTTCTTT. Its translation is CATSRGDRGHTEAFF. This chain joins TRBV15 and TRBJ1-1; TRBD1 agrees at 12 bases. The V and J ends lost 1 base and 3 bases, in that order; junction bases with no gene match: 0. The CDR3 contains 15 residues. Germline V gene lookup returns CDR1 LNHNV and CDR2 YYDKDF (reference sequence).